This T cell receptor beta chain appears in the sequencing data of a study of blood T cell repertoires in COVID-19. Study at large: From the United States, Italy and Spain came samples of acute and convalescent COVID-19.

Per the study methods: Estimation of nucleated cell counts was performed using reference gene primer amplification. This table comes from immunoSEQ multiplex PCR, and its TCRdb copy is limited to in-frame clones, with some not included. D and trimming come from the DNA, and the V and J calls and clone size come from that table. The sample lists more than 70,000 clones, roughly 86% occurring once. This CDR3 region has 16 residues. The germline gives CDR1 MDHEN, CDR2 SYDVKM. V lost 4 bases, J lost 4 bases, and 7 bases stayed unmatched. V gene TRBV28 combines with J gene TRBJ2-5, with 12 bases aligning to TRBD2. The clonotype originates from a woman of 80 years or more in a cohort sampled during active or convalescent COVID-19. The specimen sequenced was peripheral blood. The CDR3 DNA is TGTGCCAGCAGTTCAACCGGACTAGCGGGACTAGAGACCCAGTACTTC. It yields the protein CASSSTGLAGLETQYF.